A selection of T cell receptor beta chains follows, all from one sample in a study of read filtering for tumor transcriptome and immune sequencing. TCRdb redid the calling of the reads with MiXCR, one entry per CDR3 protein. The repertoire has around 140,000 distinct CDR3 sequences, about 13% of them found once; the top ten carry around 8.3%. The sample consisted of a population of CD138-negative cells sorted from bone marrow. The receptors were sampled from a donor aged 40 or over with multiple myeloma. Both conserved end residues are part of each CDR3. Fields, in order: V gene, D gene, J gene, clone size, CDR3 DNA, CDR3 protein. D genes are given only for firm matches. The size entry is marked missing in some rows and otherwise reads once, few, many or a size class.

V: TRBV7-9
D: NA
J: TRBJ1-3
size: NA
DNA: TGTGCCAGCAGCGACACAGGGATAAACACCATATATTTT
CDR3: CASSDTGINTIYF

V: TRBV6-6
D: NA
J: TRBJ2-1
size: many
DNA: TGTGCCAGCACCAACGGGGACGCGTACAATGAGCAGTTCTTC
CDR3: CASTNGDAYNEQFF

V: TRBV27
D: NA
J: TRBJ1-6
size: many
DNA: TGTGCCACCTGGACGGGAGGTTCACCCCTCCACTTT
CDR3: CATWTGGSPLHF

V: TRBV29-1
D: NA
J: TRBJ1-1
size: NA
DNA: TGCAGCGTTGGAAAAGGGGGCACTGAAGCTTTCTTT
CDR3: CSVGKGGTEAFF

V: TRBV14
D: NA
J: TRBJ2-1
size: NA
DNA: TGTGCCAGCAGCCAAGCCTTTTATATTCGGCGGGACAATGAGCAGTTCTTC
CDR3: CASSQAFYIRRDNEQFF

V: TRBV29-1
D: TRBD1
J: TRBJ2-1
size: many
DNA: TGCAGCGTTGAAGATCTCAGGGGGAGTAATGAGCAGTTCTTC
CDR3: CSVEDLRGSNEQFF

V: TRBV29-1
D: NA
J: TRBJ2-1
size: many
DNA: TGCAGCGTTGAAGGGCTTTACTCCTACAATGAGCAGTTCTTC
CDR3: CSVEGLYSYNEQFF

V: TRBV7-2
D: NA
J: TRBJ1-2
size: many
DNA: TGTGCCAGCATCGTAAGTCGGACTAACTATGGCTACACCTTC
CDR3: CASIVSRTNYGYTF

V: TRBV27
D: NA
J: TRBJ1-4
size: many
DNA: TGTGCCAGCAGTTTATGGGGGGTCTCGGCTGCAACTAATGAAAAACTGTTTTTT
CDR3: CASSLWGVSAATNEKLFF

V: TRBV2
D: NA
J: TRBJ1-5
size: NA
DNA: TGTGCCAGCAGTTATGAAGGGGCCAATCAGCCCCAGCATTTT
CDR3: CASSYEGANQPQHF

V: TRBV20-1
D: TRBD2
J: TRBJ2-2
size: many
DNA: TGCAGTGCTGCCATTGGTGGAGCGGGGAAGGTTGGGGAGCTGTTTTTT
CDR3: CSAAIGGAGKVGELFF

V: TRBV12-3/TRBV12-4
D: TRBD1
J: TRBJ2-4
size: NA
DNA: TGTGCCAGCAGTCGATCCGGGACAGGGTACTTC
CDR3: CASSRSGTGYF

V: TRBV10-3
D: NA
J: TRBJ2-3
size: many
DNA: TGTGCCATCAGTGCAGGAGGGTCAGATACGCAGTATTTT
CDR3: CAISAGGSDTQYF

V: TRBV4-1
D: TRBD2
J: TRBJ2-1
size: many
DNA: TGCGCCAGCAGCCACCCCGGGGAGCGGGAGTCCTACAATGAGCAGTTCTTC
CDR3: CASSHPGERESYNEQFF

V: TRBV7-2
D: NA
J: TRBJ2-5
size: NA
DNA: TGTGCCAGCAGCTCCCTGGGCGGGGCAGGGGAGACCCAGTACTTC
CDR3: CASSSLGGAGETQYF

V: TRBV19
D: NA
J: TRBJ1-5
size: many
DNA: TGTGCCACCGCCGTACAGAGGGGAGACAATCAGCCCCAGCATTTT
CDR3: CATAVQRGDNQPQHF

V: TRBV7-9
D: NA
J: TRBJ1-1
size: many
DNA: TGTGCCAGCAGCTTGGGTCTGAGTGCTGAAGCTTTCTTT
CDR3: CASSLGLSAEAFF

V: TRBV20-1
D: TRBD1
J: TRBJ2-5
size: many
DNA: TGCAGTGCCCAGGGACAGCTCCAAGAGACCCAGTACTTC
CDR3: CSAQGQLQETQYF

V: TRBV7-3
D: TRBD2
J: TRBJ2-1
size: few
DNA: TGTGCCAGCAGCTTAGGGGGACTAGCGGGAGGAAACTACAATGAGCAGTTCTTC
CDR3: CASSLGGLAGGNYNEQFF

V: TRBV7-9
D: TRBD2
J: TRBJ2-3
size: many
DNA: TGTGCCAGCAGCGAACTAGCGGGAGTGCCAGATACGCAGTATTTT
CDR3: CASSELAGVPDTQYF

V: TRBV4-1
D: NA
J: TRBJ2-1
size: many
DNA: TGCGCCAGCAGCCAAGCCCCTAGCTCCTACAATGAGCAGTTCTTC
CDR3: CASSQAPSSYNEQFF

V: TRBV29-1
D: TRBD1
J: TRBJ2-1
size: many
DNA: TGCAGCGTTGAAGGAAGGGTGCAGGGGGCTTACAATGAGCAGTTCTTC
CDR3: CSVEGRVQGAYNEQFF

V: TRBV20-1
D: NA
J: TRBJ2-3
size: many
DNA: TGCAGTGCGGCTCAGGGAGCGTCCACAGATACGCAGTATTTT
CDR3: CSAAQGASTDTQYF

V: TRBV9
D: NA
J: TRBJ2-3
size: few
DNA: TGTGCCAGCAGCGGGGTGAGCGGAGGCACAGATACGCAGTATTTT
CDR3: CASSGVSGGTDTQYF

V: TRBV4-1
D: NA
J: TRBJ1-4
size: NA
DNA: TGCGCCAGCAGCCAAGAGAGAATAGGGGTGGAGAATGAAAAACTGTTTTTT
CDR3: CASSQERIGVENEKLFF

V: TRBV7-9
D: NA
J: TRBJ2-5
size: many
DNA: TGTGCCAGCACCATCGCTTATCTTGGACAGTACTTC
CDR3: CASTIAYLGQYF

V: TRBV7-2
D: NA
J: TRBJ2-1
size: NA
DNA: TGTGCCAGCAGCCTCTTAGGCAGTGAGCAGTTCTTC
CDR3: CASSLLGSEQFF

V: TRBV6-6
D: TRBD2
J: TRBJ2-1
size: many
DNA: TGTGCCAGCAGAAAGGGGGCTAGCGGGACCTACAATGAGCAGTTCTTC
CDR3: CASRKGASGTYNEQFF

V: TRBV5-1
D: NA
J: TRBJ2-2
size: many
DNA: TGCGCCAGCAGCTTGATCGTTAGCGGCGGGGAGCTGTTTTTT
CDR3: CASSLIVSGGELFF

V: TRBV12-3/TRBV12-4
D: TRBD1
J: TRBJ1-1
size: few
DNA: TGTGCCAGCAGGGGGACAGCACTGAACACTGAAGCTTTCTTT
CDR3: CASRGTALNTEAFF

V: TRBV18
D: TRBD1
J: TRBJ2-1
size: many
DNA: TGTGCCAGCTCACCTGACAGGGTATGGCTGGAGCAGTTCTTC
CDR3: CASSPDRVWLEQFF

V: TRBV5-4
D: NA
J: TRBJ2-5
size: few
DNA: TGTGCCAGCAGCTTGGGGGGCGCACCCCAAGAGACCCAGTACTTC
CDR3: CASSLGGAPQETQYF

V: TRBV15
D: NA
J: TRBJ2-1
size: many
DNA: TGTGCCACCAGCAGAGATGGTCTAGCGAGCTCCTACAATGAGCAGTTCTTC
CDR3: CATSRDGLASSYNEQFF

V: TRBV18
D: NA
J: TRBJ1-5
size: many
DNA: TGTGCCAGCTCACCGGGACGGAGCAATCAGCCCCAGCATTTT
CDR3: CASSPGRSNQPQHF

V: TRBV27
D: NA
J: TRBJ2-1
size: many
DNA: TGTGCCAGCAACCCCGTAGCCGGCTCCTACAATGAGCAGTTCTTC
CDR3: CASNPVAGSYNEQFF

V: TRBV3-1
D: NA
J: TRBJ1-1
size: many
DNA: TGTGCCAGCAGACAGGGGAACACTGAAGCTTTCTTT
CDR3: CASRQGNTEAFF

V: TRBV6-5
D: TRBD2
J: TRBJ2-7
size: many
DNA: TGTGCCAGCACCGACGGGAGGGCCGAGCAGTACTTC
CDR3: CASTDGRAEQYF

V: TRBV20-1
D: NA
J: TRBJ2-3
size: many
DNA: TGCAGTGCTAGAGATCCCTCTGCGGGGACAGATACGCAGTATTTT
CDR3: CSARDPSAGTDTQYF

V: TRBV20-1
D: NA
J: TRBJ2-1
size: many
DNA: TGCACCCTTAAGGGAGGAGGTAAAGCCTACAATGAGCAGTTCTTC
CDR3: CTLKGGGKAYNEQFF

V: TRBV6-2/TRBV6-3
D: TRBD1
J: TRBJ2-7
size: few
DNA: TGTGCCAACAGTTGCTCCGGGACAGGGGGCCAAGAGCAGTACTTC
CDR3: CANSCSGTGGQEQYF

V: TRBV5-6
D: NA
J: TRBJ2-7
size: NA
DNA: TGTGCCAGCAGCTCCTGGCCGGCAAGGAGCTCCTACGAGCAGTACTTC
CDR3: CASSSWPARSSYEQYF

V: TRBV5-5
D: TRBD2
J: TRBJ2-5
size: many
DNA: TGTGCCAGCAGCTTGGTGTCTAGCGGGATTGGGACCCAGTACTTC
CDR3: CASSLVSSGIGTQYF

V: TRBV20-1
D: NA
J: TRBJ2-2
size: many
DNA: TGCAGTGCCAATCCAGCGAACACCGGGGAGCTGTTTTTT
CDR3: CSANPANTGELFF

V: TRBV7-9
D: TRBD2
J: TRBJ2-2
size: NA
DNA: TGTGCCAGCAGCTTAGTTCGGACTAGCGGTTACACCGGGGAGCTGTTTTTT
CDR3: CASSLVRTSGYTGELFF

V: TRBV20-1
D: TRBD2
J: TRBJ2-1
size: many
DNA: TGCAGTGCTAGAAAAGGACTAGCGGGACGGGCCTACAATGAGCAGTTCTTC
CDR3: CSARKGLAGRAYNEQFF

V: TRBV20-1
D: TRBD2
J: TRBJ2-3
size: many
DNA: TGCAGTGCTAGATCGGGACTATTTACCCCCGATACGCAGTATTTT
CDR3: CSARSGLFTPDTQYF

V: TRBV20-1
D: NA
J: TRBJ1-1
size: many
DNA: TGCAGTGCTAGAGTCGCAGGGGTCGACACTGAAGCTTTCTTT
CDR3: CSARVAGVDTEAFF

V: TRBV3-1
D: NA
J: TRBJ2-1
size: many
DNA: TGTGCCAGCAGCCCCCTCCCCTACAATGAGCAGTTCTTC
CDR3: CASSPLPYNEQFF